This T cell receptor (beta chain) is drawn from a study of brain T cells in children with intractable seizures. Study results and caveats: Pre-surgery blood may have been undersampled, hiding some clones.

Data came from immunoSEQ multiplex PCR; TCRdb stores just in-frame clones and leaves some out. This table has 35,000 to 50,000 clones, 80% to 95% appearing once. This clone was found once. The antigen remains unidentified. The CDR3 runs to 14 residues. V gave up 5 bases and J gave up 6 bases; unmatched junction bases: 8. Germline V gene data show CDR1 as SGHTA and CDR2 as FQGTGA. Only cases whose brain tissue showed the highest T cell transcript signatures were sequenced. The source of this sequence is a girl aged 2-10 years with tuberous sclerosis and intractable seizures. The sample in question was peripheral blood, obtained at surgery. The chain links TRBV7-3 to TRBJ2-3; 7 nucleotides align to TRBD2. Here the CDR3 reads CASSPGGAGDTQYF. CDR3 bases: TGTGCCAGCAGCCCGGGGGGAGCAGGGGATACGCAGTATTTT. Variable domain in full (rest from reference TRBV7-3 and TRBJ2-3): GAGVSQTPSNKVTEKGKYVELRCDPISGHTALYWYRQSLGQGPEFLIYFQGTGAADDSGLPNDRFFAVRPEGSVSTLKIQRTERGDSAVYLCASSPGGAGDTQYFGPGTRLTVL.